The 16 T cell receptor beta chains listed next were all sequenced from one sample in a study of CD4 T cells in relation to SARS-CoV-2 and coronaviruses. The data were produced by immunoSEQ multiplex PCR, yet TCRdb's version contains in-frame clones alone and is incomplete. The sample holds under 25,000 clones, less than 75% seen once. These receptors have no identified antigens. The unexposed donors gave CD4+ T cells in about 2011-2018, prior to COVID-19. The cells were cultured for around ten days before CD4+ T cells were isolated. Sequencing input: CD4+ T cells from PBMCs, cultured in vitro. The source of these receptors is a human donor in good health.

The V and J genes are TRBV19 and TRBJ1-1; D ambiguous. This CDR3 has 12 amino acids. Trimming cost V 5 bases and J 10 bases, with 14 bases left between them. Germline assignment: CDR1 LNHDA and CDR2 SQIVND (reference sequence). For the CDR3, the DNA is TGTGCCAGTAGTCCAGCATCGGTTGGAGCTTTCTTT. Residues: CASSPASVGAFF.

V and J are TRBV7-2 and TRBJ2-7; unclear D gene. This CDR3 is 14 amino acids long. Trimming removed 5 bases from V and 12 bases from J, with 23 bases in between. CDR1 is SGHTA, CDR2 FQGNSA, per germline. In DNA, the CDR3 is TGTGCCAGCAGCGCAAGGGAAGGGTTTGAAGGCCGGTACTTC. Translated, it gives CASSAREGFEGRYF.

In DNA form, the CDR3 reads TGTGCCGTTGGACAGGACAACACTGAAGCTTTCTTT. Its translation: CAVGQDNTEAFF. This chain uses TRBV10-3 with TRBJ1-1; 7 nucleotides agree with TRBD1. V shed 11 bases, J shed 2 bases, and the junction held 5 bases outside the gene matches. Germline V gene lookup returns CDR1 ENHRY and CDR2 SYGVKD. This CDR3 is built from 12 residues.

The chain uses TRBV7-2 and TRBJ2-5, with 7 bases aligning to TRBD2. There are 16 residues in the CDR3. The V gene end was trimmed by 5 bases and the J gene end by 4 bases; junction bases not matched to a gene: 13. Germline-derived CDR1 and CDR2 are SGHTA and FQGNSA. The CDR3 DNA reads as TGTGCCAGCAGCGTGTTAGTGGGAGGGCCCGGAGAGACCCAGTACTTC. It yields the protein CASSVLVGGPGETQYF.

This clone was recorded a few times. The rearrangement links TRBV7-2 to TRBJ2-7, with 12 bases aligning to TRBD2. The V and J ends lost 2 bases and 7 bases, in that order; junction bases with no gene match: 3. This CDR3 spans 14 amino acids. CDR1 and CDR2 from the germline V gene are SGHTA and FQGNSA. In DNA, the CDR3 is TGTGCCAGCAGCTTAAGTACTAGCGGGAGGGAGCAGTACTTC. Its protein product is CASSLSTSGREQYF.

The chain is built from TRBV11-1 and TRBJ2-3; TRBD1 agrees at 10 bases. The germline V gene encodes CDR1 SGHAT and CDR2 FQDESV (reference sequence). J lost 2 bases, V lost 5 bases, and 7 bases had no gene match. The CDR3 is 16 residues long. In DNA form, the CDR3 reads TGTGCCAGCAGCCGTCGGACAGGGGGGAACACAGATACGCAGTATTTT. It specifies CASSRRTGGNTDTQYF.

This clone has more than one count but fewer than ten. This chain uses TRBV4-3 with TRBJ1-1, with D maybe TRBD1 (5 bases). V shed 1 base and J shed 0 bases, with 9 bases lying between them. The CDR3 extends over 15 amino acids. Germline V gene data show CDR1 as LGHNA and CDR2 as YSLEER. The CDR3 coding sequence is TGCGCCAGCAGCCAAGCGGAGGGGTTGAACACTGAAGCTTTCTTT. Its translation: CASSQAEGLNTEAFF.

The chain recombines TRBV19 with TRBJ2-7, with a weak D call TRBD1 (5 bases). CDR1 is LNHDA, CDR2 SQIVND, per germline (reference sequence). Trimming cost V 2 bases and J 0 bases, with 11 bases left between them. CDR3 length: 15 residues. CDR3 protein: CASSIMWGSSYEQYF. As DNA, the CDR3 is TGTGCCAGTAGTATAATGTGGGGCAGCTCCTACGAGCAGTACTTC. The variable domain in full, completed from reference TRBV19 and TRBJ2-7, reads DGGITQSPKYLFRKEGQNVTLSCEQNLNHDAMYWYRQDPGQGLRLIYYSQIVNDFQKGDIAEGYSVSREKKESFPLTVTSAQKNPTAFYLCASSIMWGSSYEQYFGPGTRLTVT.

The CDR3 sequence is CASSLGSGGLYF. The CDR3 DNA reads TGTGCCAGCAGCTTAGGGAGCGGGGGGCTGTACTTC. V and J are TRBV7-2 and TRBJ2-4; 9 positions match TRBD2. Germline V gene lookup returns CDR1 SGHTA and CDR2 FQGNSA. With 1 base clipped from V and 15 bases from J, the junction kept 4 bases outside the gene matches. The CDR3 spans 12 residues.

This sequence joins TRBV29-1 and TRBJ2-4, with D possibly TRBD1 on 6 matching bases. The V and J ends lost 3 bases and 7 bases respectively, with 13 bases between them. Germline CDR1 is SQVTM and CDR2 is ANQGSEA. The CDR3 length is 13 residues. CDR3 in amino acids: CSVEPQGLNIQYF. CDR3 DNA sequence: TGCAGCGTTGAGCCTCAGGGGCTGAACATTCAGTACTTC.

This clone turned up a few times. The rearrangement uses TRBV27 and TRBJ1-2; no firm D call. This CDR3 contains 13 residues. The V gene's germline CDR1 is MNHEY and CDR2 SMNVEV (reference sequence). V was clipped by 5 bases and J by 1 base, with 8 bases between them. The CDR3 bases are TGTGCCAGCAGTCCCTACAATAACTATGGCTACACCTTC. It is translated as CASSPYNNYGYTF.

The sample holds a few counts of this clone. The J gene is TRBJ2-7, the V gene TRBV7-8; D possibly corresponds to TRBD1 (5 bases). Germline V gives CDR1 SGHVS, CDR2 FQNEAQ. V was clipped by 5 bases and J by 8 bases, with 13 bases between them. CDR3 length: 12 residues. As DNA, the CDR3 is TGTGCCAGCAGCCCAGGACAAGCGAAGCAGTACTTC. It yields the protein CASSPGQAKQYF.

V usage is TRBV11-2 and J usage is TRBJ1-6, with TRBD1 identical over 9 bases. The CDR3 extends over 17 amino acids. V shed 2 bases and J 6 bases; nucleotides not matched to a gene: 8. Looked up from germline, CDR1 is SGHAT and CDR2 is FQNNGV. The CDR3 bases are TGTGCCAGCAGCTTAATGGGACAGGGCTTTCGTAATTCACCCCTCCACTTT. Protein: CASSLMGQGFRNSPLHF.

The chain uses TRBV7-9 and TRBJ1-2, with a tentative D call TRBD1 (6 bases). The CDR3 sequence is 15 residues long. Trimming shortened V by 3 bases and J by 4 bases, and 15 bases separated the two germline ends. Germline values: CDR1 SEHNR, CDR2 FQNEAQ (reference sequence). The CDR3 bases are TGTGCCAGCAGCTTTAACCGGGACACGGGCTATGGCTACACCTTC. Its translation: CASSFNRDTGYGYTF.

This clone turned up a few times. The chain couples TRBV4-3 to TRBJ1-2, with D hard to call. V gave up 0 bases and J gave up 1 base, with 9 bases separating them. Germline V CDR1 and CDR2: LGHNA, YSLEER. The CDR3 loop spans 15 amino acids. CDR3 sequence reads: CASSQEADNNYGYTF. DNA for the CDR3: TGCGCCAGCAGCCAAGAAGCCGACAATAACTATGGCTACACCTTC.

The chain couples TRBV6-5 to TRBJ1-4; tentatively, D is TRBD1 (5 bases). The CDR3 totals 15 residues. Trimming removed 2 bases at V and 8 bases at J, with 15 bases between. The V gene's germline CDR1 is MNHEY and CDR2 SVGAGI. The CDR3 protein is CASSYEAQGREKLFF. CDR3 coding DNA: TGTGCCAGCAGTTACGAGGCGCAGGGTAGGGAAAAACTGTTTTTT.